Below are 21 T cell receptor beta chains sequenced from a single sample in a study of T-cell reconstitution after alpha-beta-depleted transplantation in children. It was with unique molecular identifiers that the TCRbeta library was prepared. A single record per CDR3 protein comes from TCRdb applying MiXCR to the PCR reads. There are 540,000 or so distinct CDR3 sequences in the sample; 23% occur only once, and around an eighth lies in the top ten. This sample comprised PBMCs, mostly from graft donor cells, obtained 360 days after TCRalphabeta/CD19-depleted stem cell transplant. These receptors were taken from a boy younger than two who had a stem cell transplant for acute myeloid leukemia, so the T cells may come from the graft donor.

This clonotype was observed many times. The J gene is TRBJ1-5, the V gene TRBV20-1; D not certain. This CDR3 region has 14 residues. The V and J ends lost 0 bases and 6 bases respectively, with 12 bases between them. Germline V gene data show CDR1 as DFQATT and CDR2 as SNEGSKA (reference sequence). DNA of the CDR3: TGCAGTGCTAGAGAGCCGGCAGGAGGTCAGCCCCAGCATTTT. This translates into CSAREPAGGQPQHF.

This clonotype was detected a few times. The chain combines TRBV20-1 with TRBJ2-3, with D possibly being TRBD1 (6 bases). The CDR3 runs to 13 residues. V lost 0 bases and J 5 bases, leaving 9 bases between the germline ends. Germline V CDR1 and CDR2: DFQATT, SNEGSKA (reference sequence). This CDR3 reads CSAREGAGDTQYF. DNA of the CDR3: TGCAGTGCTAGAGAGGGGGCGGGAGATACGCAGTATTTT.

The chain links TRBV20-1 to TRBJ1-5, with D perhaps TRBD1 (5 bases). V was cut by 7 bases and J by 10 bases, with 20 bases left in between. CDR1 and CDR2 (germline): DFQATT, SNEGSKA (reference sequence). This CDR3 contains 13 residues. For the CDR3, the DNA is TGCAGTGGGTCCCCCCAGGGAGTAGGTCCCCAGCATTTT. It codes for CSGSPQGVGPQHF.

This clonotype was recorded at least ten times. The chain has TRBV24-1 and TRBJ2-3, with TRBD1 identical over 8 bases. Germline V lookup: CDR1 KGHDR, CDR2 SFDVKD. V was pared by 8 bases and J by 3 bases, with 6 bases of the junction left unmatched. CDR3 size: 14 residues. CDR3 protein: CATKDRVGTDTQYF. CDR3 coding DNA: TGTGCCACCAAGGACAGGGTCGGAACAGATACGCAGTATTTT.

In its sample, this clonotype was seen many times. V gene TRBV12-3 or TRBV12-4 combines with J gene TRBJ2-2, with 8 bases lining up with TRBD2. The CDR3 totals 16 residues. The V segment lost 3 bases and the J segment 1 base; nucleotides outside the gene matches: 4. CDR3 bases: TGTGCCAGCAGTTTGAGGCGGGGGGTGAACACCGGGGAGCTGTTTTTT. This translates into CASSLRRGVNTGELFF.

CDR3 loop: CASNSLNQPQHF. The CDR3 DNA sequence: TGTGCCAGCAACAGTTTGAATCAGCCCCAGCATTTT. The chain is built from TRBV6-5 and TRBJ1-5; D is uncertain. The CDR3 loop spans 12 amino acids. Per germline, CDR1 MNHEY and CDR2 SVGAGI. Trimming left V 7 bases short and J 4 bases short, with 8 bases between.

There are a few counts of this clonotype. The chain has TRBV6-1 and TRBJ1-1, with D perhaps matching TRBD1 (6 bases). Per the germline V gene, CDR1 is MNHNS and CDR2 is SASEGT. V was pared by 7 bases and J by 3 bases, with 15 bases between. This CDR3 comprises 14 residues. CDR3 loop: CASISRGTDTEAFF. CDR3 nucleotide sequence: TGTGCCAGCATCTCCAGGGGTACGGACACTGAAGCTTTCTTT.

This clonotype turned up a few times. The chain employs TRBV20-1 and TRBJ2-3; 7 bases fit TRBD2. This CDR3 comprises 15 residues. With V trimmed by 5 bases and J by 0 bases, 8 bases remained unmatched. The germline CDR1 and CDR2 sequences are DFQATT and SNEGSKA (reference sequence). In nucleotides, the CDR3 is TGCAGTGCTGCCCTTGGCGGGGGAAGCACAGATACGCAGTATTTT. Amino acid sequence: CSAALGGGSTDTQYF.

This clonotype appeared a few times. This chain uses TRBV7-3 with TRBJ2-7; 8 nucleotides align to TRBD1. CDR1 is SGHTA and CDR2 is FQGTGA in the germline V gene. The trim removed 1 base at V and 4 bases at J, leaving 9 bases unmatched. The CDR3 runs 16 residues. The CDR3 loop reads CASSLIAGGQGYEQYF. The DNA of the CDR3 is TGTGCCAGCAGCTTAATCGCAGGAGGACAGGGATACGAGCAGTACTTC.

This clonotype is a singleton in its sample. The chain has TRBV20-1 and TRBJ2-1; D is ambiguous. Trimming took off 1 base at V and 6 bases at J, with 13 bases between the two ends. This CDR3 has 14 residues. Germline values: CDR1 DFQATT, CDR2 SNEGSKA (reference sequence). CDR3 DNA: TGCAGTGCTAGAGGCGTGTCTACGGTCAATGAGCAGTTCTTC. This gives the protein CSARGVSTVNEQFF.

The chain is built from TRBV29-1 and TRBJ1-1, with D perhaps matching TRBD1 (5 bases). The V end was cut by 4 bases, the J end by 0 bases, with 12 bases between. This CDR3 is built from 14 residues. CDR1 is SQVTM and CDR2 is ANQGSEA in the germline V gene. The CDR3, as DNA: TGCAGCGTTGGCGGGGGGTGGCTGAACACTGAAGCTTTCTTT. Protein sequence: CSVGGGWLNTEAFF.

CDR3 amino acids: CASSLAPLGSQPQHF. The DNA for the CDR3 is TGTGCCAGCAGCTTAGCTCCCCTAGGGAGTCAGCCCCAGCATTTT. V usage is TRBV7-9 and J usage is TRBJ1-5, with D hard to call. The V end lost 0 bases, the J end lost 6 bases, and 12 bases lay between the germline ends. This CDR3 has 15 amino acids. Germline CDR1 is SEHNR and CDR2 is FQNEAQ (reference sequence).

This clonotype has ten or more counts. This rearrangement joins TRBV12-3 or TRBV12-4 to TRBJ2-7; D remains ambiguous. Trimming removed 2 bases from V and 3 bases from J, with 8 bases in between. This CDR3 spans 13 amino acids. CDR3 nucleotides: TGTGCCAGCAGTTTATTCGAATTCTACGAGCAGTACTTC. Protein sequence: CASSLFEFYEQYF.

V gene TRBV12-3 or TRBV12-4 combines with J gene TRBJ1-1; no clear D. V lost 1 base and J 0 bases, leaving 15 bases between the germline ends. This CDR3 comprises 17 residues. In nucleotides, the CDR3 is TGTGCCAGCAGTTTAGAATGGGTCGTAGGCGTGAACACTGAAGCTTTCTTT. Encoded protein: CASSLEWVVGVNTEAFF.

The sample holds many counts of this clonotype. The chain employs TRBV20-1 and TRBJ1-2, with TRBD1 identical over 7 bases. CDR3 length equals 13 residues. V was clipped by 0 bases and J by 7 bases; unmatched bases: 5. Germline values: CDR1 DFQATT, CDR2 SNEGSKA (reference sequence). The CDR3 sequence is CSARETGSGGYTF. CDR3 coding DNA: TGCAGTGCTAGAGAGACAGGGTCGGGTGGCTACACCTTC.

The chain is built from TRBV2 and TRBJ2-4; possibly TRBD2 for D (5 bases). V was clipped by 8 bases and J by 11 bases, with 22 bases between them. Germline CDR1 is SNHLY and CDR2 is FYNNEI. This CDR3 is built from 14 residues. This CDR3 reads CASQDVARLGVQYF. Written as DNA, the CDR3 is TGTGCCAGCCAGGACGTAGCGCGGCTCGGGGTTCAGTACTTC.

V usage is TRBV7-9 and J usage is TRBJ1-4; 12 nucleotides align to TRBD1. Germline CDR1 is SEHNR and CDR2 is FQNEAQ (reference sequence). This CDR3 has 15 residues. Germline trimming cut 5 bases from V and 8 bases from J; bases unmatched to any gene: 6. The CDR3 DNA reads TGTGCCAGCAGCCGGACGGGACAGGGGGCGGAAAAACTGTTTTTT. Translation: CASSRTGQGAEKLFF.

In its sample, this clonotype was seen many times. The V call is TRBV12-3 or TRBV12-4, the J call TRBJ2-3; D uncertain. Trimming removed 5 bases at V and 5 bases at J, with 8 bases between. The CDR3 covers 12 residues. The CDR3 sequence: CASSPKVDTQYF. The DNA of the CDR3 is TGTGCCAGCAGTCCCAAGGTAGATACGCAGTATTTT.

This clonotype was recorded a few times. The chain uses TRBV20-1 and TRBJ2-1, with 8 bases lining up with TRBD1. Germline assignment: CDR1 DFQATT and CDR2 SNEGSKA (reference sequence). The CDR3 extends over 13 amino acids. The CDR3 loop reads CSQQGAGYNEQFF. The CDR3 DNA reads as TGCAGCCAGCAGGGGGCTGGGTACAATGAGCAGTTCTTC.

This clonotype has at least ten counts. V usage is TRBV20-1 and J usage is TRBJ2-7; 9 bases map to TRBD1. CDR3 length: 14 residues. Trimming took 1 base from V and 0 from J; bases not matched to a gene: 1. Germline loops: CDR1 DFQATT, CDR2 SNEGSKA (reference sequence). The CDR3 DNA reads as TGCAGTGCTAGAGGGGGACAGGGCTCCTACGAGCAGTACGTC. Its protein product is CSARGGQGSYEQYV.

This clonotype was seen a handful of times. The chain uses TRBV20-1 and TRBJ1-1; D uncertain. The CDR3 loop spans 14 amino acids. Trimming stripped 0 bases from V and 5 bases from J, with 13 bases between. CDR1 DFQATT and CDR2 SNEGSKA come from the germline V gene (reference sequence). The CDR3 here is CSAREGQARTEAFF. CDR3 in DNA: TGCAGTGCTAGAGAAGGCCAAGCAAGGACTGAAGCTTTCTTT.